This T cell receptor (beta chain) was documented in a study of identical twins. Study-wide results and limits: Fewer insertions characterized abundant cord blood beta clonotypes, whereas memory repertoires showed none.

In the case of this clonotype: The antigen is unknown.

This CDR3 is built from 16 residues. V was pared by 5 bases and J by 1 base, with 7 bases of the junction left unmatched. Germline V CDR1 and CDR2: SGHVS, FQNEAQ. MiXCR, applied by TCRdb to the 5' RACE reads, yields one record per CDR3 protein. This sample yields a few hundred thousand distinct CDR3 sequences, of which 9.6% are seen a single time; 2.5% to 3% belongs to the top ten. The same sample was also studied in work on yellow fever vaccine responses in identical twins.

The source material was PBMCs. The TCR originated in a young woman in good health. The chain carries TRBV7-8 and TRBJ2-4; 8 nucleotides match TRBD1. This CDR3 is CASSRDRTEAKNIQYF. CDR3 bases: TGTGCCAGCAGCCGGGACAGGACGGAGGCCAAAAACATTCAGTACTTC.